The 7 T cell receptor beta chains reported below all come from one sample, sequenced in a study of cytomegalovirus exposure and HLA in healthy donors (dated by TCRdb to the late 2010s). Library creation used the immunoSEQ multiplex PCR assay. A mixture of 60 forward primers for TCR Vbeta segments and 13 reverse primers for TCR Jbeta segments was used in the multiplex PCR. TCRdb provides this immuneACCESS table in a form limited to in-frame rearrangements. Some clones are lacking; in checked studies, under half of them reflect an unresolved V gene, and why the rest are absent is not known. The sample's own table lists 100,000 to 150,000 clones. The top ten clonotypes cover 1.5% to 1.9% of the sample. The sample comprised PBMCs. These receptors all come from a woman aged 40 to 50 in good health and CMV-seronegative.

The V gene is TRBV7-3, the J gene TRBJ1-1, with 7 bases that match TRBD1. J gave up 3 bases and V 4 bases, and 20 bases lay outside the gene matches. The CDR3 loop spans 19 amino acids. CDR1 and CDR2 (germline): SGHTA, FQGTGA. The DNA of the CDR3 is TGTGCCAGCAGCTCTTCATCAGGGGGTCGCGGGTATTCACACACTGAAGCTTTCTTT. Translating it yields CASSSSSGGRGYSHTEAFF.

This chain uses TRBV7-9 with TRBJ2-7; 8 nucleotides line up with TRBD1. Germline CDR1 reads SEHNR; CDR2 reads FQNEAQ (reference sequence). V dropped 7 bases and J dropped 3; count of bases not matched to a gene: 8. The CDR3 has 14 amino acids. The CDR3 loop is CASTLPTGDYEQYF. The CDR3 nucleotides are TGTGCCAGCACCCTCCCGACAGGGGACTACGAGCAGTACTTC.

The chain employs TRBV6-1 and TRBJ2-5; 10 nucleotides match TRBD2. The CDR3 extends over 14 amino acids. Trimming at V came to 4 bases and at J to 9 bases, leaving 8 bases not matched to a gene. Looked up from germline, CDR1 is MNHNS and CDR2 is SASEGT. The CDR3 loop reads CASSGGTSALAQYF. CDR3 sequence (DNA): TGTGCCAGCAGTGGGGGGACTAGCGCTCTAGCCCAGTACTTC.

The genes are TRBV6-1 and TRBJ2-7; 10 bases agree with TRBD2. J was trimmed by 6 bases and V by 6 bases; bases with no gene match: 8. Germline V lookup: CDR1 MNHNS, CDR2 SASEGT. The CDR3 is made up of 14 amino acids. The CDR3: CASSEPGLAIEQYV. As DNA, the CDR3 is TGTGCCAGCAGCGAACCGGGACTAGCGATCGAGCAGTACGTC.

This rearrangement joins TRBV9 to TRBJ2-7; 8 bases map to TRBD2. CDR1 and CDR2 from the germline V gene are SGDLS and YYNGEE. V gave up 4 bases and J gave up 0 bases; unmatched junction bases: 6. The CDR3 has 15 residues. CDR3: CASSLTSGSSYEQYF. In DNA, the CDR3 is TGTGCCAGCAGCCTAACTAGCGGCTCCTCCTACGAGCAGTACTTC.

This chain links TRBV18 with TRBJ1-2, with D tentatively TRBD1 (5 bases). Germline assignment: CDR1 KGHSH and CDR2 LQKENI. There are 14 residues in the CDR3. V lost 5 bases, J lost 4 bases, and 14 bases lay in between. CDR3 sequence reads: CASSTLDTFYGYTF. CDR3 coding DNA: TGTGCCAGCTCAACTCTGGACACTTTCTATGGCTACACCTTC.

The chain has TRBV7-9 and TRBJ2-3; TRBD2 aligns across 9 bases. The CDR3 is made up of 14 amino acids. With V trimmed by 3 bases and J by 7 bases, 5 bases remained unmatched. CDR1 is SEHNR and CDR2 is FQNEAQ in the germline V gene (reference sequence). The CDR3 is CASSLGGGGNTQYF. The CDR3 region has the DNA TGTGCCAGCAGCTTGGGCGGGGGGGGAAATACGCAGTATTTT.